One and the same sample provided the 21 T cell receptor beta chains below, sequenced in a study of cytomegalovirus exposure and HLA in healthy donors. PCR amplification relied on 60 Vbeta primers (plus 13 Jbeta primers). TCRdb keeps only in-frame clones here, not all; method: immunoSEQ multiplex PCR. The sample lists approximately 120,000 clones, around 77% occurring once. The sample consisted of PBMCs. These receptors all come from a man in his fifties in good health and CMV-seronegative.

The V and J genes are TRBV14 and TRBJ2-3; TRBD1 is a possible D gene (5 bases). Germline lookup yields CDR1 SGHDN and CDR2 FVKESK. V was cut by 4 bases and J by 4 bases, with 12 bases left in between. This CDR3 is built from 14 residues. The CDR3 spells CASSRLQGPDTQYF. For the CDR3, the DNA is TGTGCCAGCAGCCGTCTGCAGGGTCCAGATACGCAGTATTTT.

This clone was seen a few times. The J gene is TRBJ2-1, the V gene TRBV6-6, with D unresolved. The CDR3 is 13 amino acids. V lost 9 bases and J 5 bases, leaving 14 bases between the germline ends. Germline V gene sequence: CDR1 MNHNY, CDR2 SVGAGI (reference sequence). CDR3 DNA sequence: TGTGCCAGTGTTGCGGCTTTTAACAATGAGCAGTTCTTC. Protein sequence: CASVAAFNNEQFF.

The chain employs TRBV28 and TRBJ2-5, with 10 positions matching TRBD2. Germline V gene lookup returns CDR1 MDHEN and CDR2 SYDVKM. The V segment lost 4 bases and the J segment 2 bases; nucleotides outside the gene matches: 4. This CDR3 comprises 15 residues. Here the CDR3 DNA reads TGTGCCAGCAGTTCCAGGACTAGCGGTCAAGAGACCCAGTACTTC. Protein: CASSSRTSGQETQYF.

CDR3 nucleotide sequence: TGTGCCAGTAGTATCACGGGACTAGGGGAGGGACCAGATACGCAGTATTTT. Translation: CASSITGLGEGPDTQYF. This sequence joins TRBV19 and TRBJ2-3; 8 positions agree with TRBD2. V lost 3 bases, J lost 4 bases, and 12 bases stayed unmatched. Germline V gene sequence: CDR1 LNHDA, CDR2 SQIVND (reference sequence). This CDR3 has 17 amino acids.

The rearrangement links TRBV7-9 to TRBJ2-1, with 7 bases matching TRBD1. The J segment lost 9 bases and the V segment lost 3 bases, leaving 14 bases of the junction unmatched. This CDR3 is built from 16 residues. Germline V gives CDR1 SEHNR, CDR2 FQNEAQ (reference sequence). CDR3 in amino acids: CASSFTTGFLGSEQFF. The DNA for the CDR3 is TGTGCCAGCAGCTTTACGACAGGGTTCTTAGGGAGTGAGCAGTTCTTC.

J is TRBJ1-2 and V is TRBV5-4; weak D call: TRBD1 (6 bases). Trimming pared 5 bases from V and 4 bases from J, leaving 15 bases between. CDR3 length: 14 amino acids. Germline-derived CDR1 and CDR2 are SGHNT and YYREEE (reference sequence). CDR3 region: CASSSGQTVYGYTF. In nucleotides, the CDR3 is TGTGCCAGCAGTTCAGGACAGACTGTCTATGGCTACACCTTC.

V gene TRBV10-3 combines with J gene TRBJ1-5; 7 nucleotides align to TRBD1. This CDR3 has 14 amino acids. J was trimmed by 3 bases and V by 5 bases; bases with no gene match: 4. The germline V gene has CDR1 ENHRY and CDR2 SYGVKD. This CDR3 is CAISQTGNNQPQHF. The CDR3 DNA reads TGTGCCATCAGTCAGACAGGGAACAATCAGCCCCAGCATTTT.

The rearrangement uses TRBV7-9 and TRBJ2-2, with TRBD2 identical over 7 bases. CDR1 is SEHNR and CDR2 is FQNEAQ in the germline V gene (reference sequence). V was clipped by 5 bases and J by 1 base; unmatched bases: 4. This CDR3 is built from 15 residues. CDR3 amino acids: CASSTPSGNTGELFF. The DNA of the CDR3 is TGTGCCAGCAGCACTCCTAGCGGGAACACCGGGGAGCTGTTTTTT.

The V gene is TRBV28, the J gene TRBJ1-2; D perhaps matches TRBD1 (5 bases). This CDR3 has 14 residues. The ends were cut back, 4 bases at V and 1 base at J, with 10 bases in the middle. CDR1 MDHEN and CDR2 SYDVKM come from the germline V gene. The CDR3 DNA is TGTGCCAGCAGTTCATTACAGGTTAACTATGGCTACACCTTC. It codes for CASSSLQVNYGYTF.

V is TRBV6-5 and J is TRBJ1-1; 7 nucleotides align to TRBD1. This CDR3 is built from 15 residues. Germline V gene lookup returns CDR1 MNHEY and CDR2 SVGAGI. The ends lost 0 bases at V and 6 bases at J; junction bases unmatched: 7. CDR3 sequence (DNA): TGTGCCAGCAGTTACTCGACAGGGCTCGTCGCTGAAGCTTTCTTT. Amino acid sequence: CASSYSTGLVAEAFF.

This clone was counted between two and nine times. The V gene is TRBV9, the J gene TRBJ2-1; possibly TRBD2 for D (6 bases). CDR3 length equals 14 residues. V was shortened by 4 bases and J by 6 bases, with 14 bases between the two germline ends. CDR1 is SGDLS and CDR2 is YYNGEE in the germline V gene. CDR3 protein: CASSYGTRSNEQFF. CDR3 bases: TGTGCCAGCAGCTACGGGACTCGATCCAATGAGCAGTTCTTC.

The J gene is TRBJ2-6, the V gene TRBV9; TRBD2 aligns across 9 bases. The CDR3 runs 21 residues. Germline V lookup: CDR1 SGDLS, CDR2 YYNGEE. Germline trimming cut 0 bases from V and 1 base from J; bases unmatched to any gene: 14. The CDR3 nucleotides are TGTGCCAGCAGCGTAGAGGGGCGGGTGTTAGCGGGAGATTCTGGGGCCAACGTCCTGACTTTC. Its protein product is CASSVEGRVLAGDSGANVLTF.

The rearrangement uses TRBV9 and TRBJ2-4; tentatively, D is TRBD2 (5 bases). Germline values: CDR1 SGDLS, CDR2 YYNGEE. This CDR3 contains 17 residues. V was pared by 3 bases and J by 0 bases, with 16 bases between. The CDR3 DNA follows: TGTGCCAGCAGCGCCGGAGGAGCAAGCCTAGCCAAAAACATTCAGTACTTC. Amino acid sequence: CASSAGGASLAKNIQYF. Full variable domain (rest looked up from reference TRBV9 and TRBJ2-4): DSGVTQTPKHLITATGQRVTLRCSPRSGDLSVYWYQQSLDQGLQFLIQYYNGEERAKGNILERFSAQQFPDLHSELNLSSLELGDSALYFCASSAGGASLAKNIQYFGAGTRLSVL.

The chain couples TRBV19 to TRBJ2-2; tentatively, D is TRBD2 (6 bases). V gave up 3 bases and J gave up 2 bases, with 16 bases separating them. Germline V gives CDR1 LNHDA, CDR2 SQIVND (reference sequence). The CDR3 consists of 17 residues. The CDR3 coding sequence is TGTGCCAGTAGTATGGCGAGTGGGACTGTTAACACCGGGGAGCTGTTTTTT. Translation: CASSMASGTVNTGELFF.

The J gene is TRBJ1-2, the V gene TRBV7-2, with 9 bases fitting TRBD1. The CDR3 loop spans 13 amino acids. Germline V gives CDR1 SGHTA, CDR2 FQGNSA. V lost 5 bases and J lost 6; bases outside the gene matches: 4. The CDR3 protein is CASSPQGANGYTF. CDR3 DNA sequence: TGTGCCAGCAGCCCACAGGGGGCCAATGGCTACACCTTC.

This clone was detected a few times. CDR3 in amino acids: CASSQDLGAAQPQHF. The CDR3 nucleotides read TGCGCCAGCAGCCAAGATTTGGGGGCAGCTCAGCCCCAGCATTTT. This chain connects TRBV4-3 to TRBJ1-5; D possibly corresponds to TRBD1 (6 bases). Germline V lookup: CDR1 LGHNA, CDR2 YSLEER. V lost 0 bases and J lost 6, with 12 bases in between. CDR3 length: 15 residues.

The genes are TRBV10-3 and TRBJ2-7; D gene ambiguous. Between the trimmed V and J ends, which lost 3 bases and 3 bases, there was a span of 12 bases. Germline CDR1 is ENHRY and CDR2 is SYGVKD. This CDR3 has 14 amino acids. CDR3 bases: TGTGCCATCAGTGAAGTGGAGATAGGCTACGAGCAGTACTTC. Amino acid sequence: CAISEVEIGYEQYF.

This clone came up once. The DNA of the CDR3 is TGTGCCGGACAGCAGGGAGCATTACAAGAGACCCAGTACTTC. This encodes CAGQQGALQETQYF. The J gene is TRBJ2-5, the V gene TRBV7-9; D might be TRBD1 (6 bases). CDR3 length: 14 amino acids. Germline V gene lookup returns CDR1 SEHNR and CDR2 FQNEAQ (reference sequence). Trimming took 11 bases from V and 2 from J, leaving 18 bases between them. Supplemented by reference TRBV7-9 and TRBJ2-5, the full variable domain reads DTGVSQNPRHKITKRGQNVTFRCDPISEHNRLYWYRQTLGQGPEFLTYFQNEAQLEKSRLLSDRFSAERPKGSFSTLEIQRTEQGDSAMYLCAGQQGALQETQYFGPGTRLLVL.

The rearrangement joins TRBV5-4 to TRBJ2-5; D unclear. Trimming shortened V by 5 bases and J by 3 bases, and 11 bases separated the two germline ends. Per germline, CDR1 SGHNT and CDR2 YYREEE (reference sequence). CDR3 size: 13 residues. CDR3 DNA sequence: TGTGCCAGCAGGCGGCCTTCCGAAGAGACCCAGTACTTC. Protein sequence: CASRRPSEETQYF. Variable domain in full (rest from reference TRBV5-4 and TRBJ2-5): ETGVTQSPTHLIKTRGQQVTLRCSSQSGHNTVSWYQQALGQGPQFIFQYYREEENGRGNFPPRFSGLQFPNYSSELNVNALELDDSALYLCASRRPSEETQYFGPGTRLLVL.

The chain joins TRBV5-5 to TRBJ1-5; D unclear. V shed 0 bases and J shed 3 bases, with 7 bases lying between them. Germline loops: CDR1 SGHKS, CDR2 YYEKEE (reference sequence). CDR3 length: 14 residues. CDR3 amino acids: CASSLVGDNQPQHF. The CDR3 region has the DNA TGTGCCAGCAGCTTGGTGGGAGACAATCAGCCCCAGCATTTT. The variable domain in full, with the rest retrieved from reference TRBV5-5 and TRBJ1-5, is DAGVTQSPTHLIKTRGQQVTLRCSPISGHKSVSWYQQVLGQGPQFIFQYYEKEERGRGNFPDRFSARQFPNYSSELNVNALLLGDSALYLCASSLVGDNQPQHFGDGTRLSIL.

The chain recombines TRBV30 with TRBJ1-5, with D unclear. There are 11 residues in the CDR3. The V end lost 2 bases, the J end lost 6 bases, and 5 bases lay between the germline ends. Germline V gene sequence: CDR1 GTSNPN, CDR2 SVGIG (reference sequence). The CDR3 here is CAWSTGQPQHF. The CDR3 DNA is TGTGCCTGGAGTACTGGTCAGCCCCAGCATTTT.